A single sample is the source of the 32 T cell receptor beta chains below, sequenced in a study of blood T cell repertoires in COVID-19. Measured with immunoSEQ multiplex PCR; TCRdb has only the in-frame clones, and not every one. The data contain tens of thousands of clones, 75% to 85% of them singletons. The sequenced sample consisted of peripheral blood. These receptors came from a human donor in a cohort sampled during active COVID-19.

This clone was observed a single time. The V and J genes are TRBV7-9 and TRBJ2-3; possible D gene TRBD1, 5 bases. The CDR3 is 15 amino acids. The V gene lost 2 bases and the J gene lost 2 bases, with 11 bases spanning the gap. The germline V gene has CDR1 SEHNR and CDR2 FQNEAQ (reference sequence). The CDR3 spells CASSLQGRPTDTQYF. As DNA, the CDR3 is TGTGCCAGCAGCTTACAGGGCCGACCCACAGATACGCAGTATTTT.

This chain joins TRBV25-1 and TRBJ2-2; D might be TRBD2 (6 bases). CDR1 MGHDK and CDR2 SYGVNS come from the germline V gene. This CDR3 comprises 15 residues. V lost 10 bases to trimming and J lost 1 base, with 16 bases between them. The CDR3 coding sequence is TGTGCCACCTCAGGGTCAGCGGGGAACACCGGGGAGCTGTTTTTT. It yields the protein CATSGSAGNTGELFF.

The genes are TRBV6-5 and TRBJ2-7, with 9 bases fitting TRBD1. The germline gives CDR1 MNHEY, CDR2 SVGAGI. Germline trimming cut 6 bases from V and 2 bases from J; bases unmatched to any gene: 8. The CDR3 consists of 15 residues. The CDR3 loop reads CASRTAGQGPYEQYF. CDR3 bases: TGTGCCAGCAGAACCGCGGGACAGGGTCCCTACGAGCAGTACTTC.

The J gene is TRBJ1-2, the V gene TRBV11-2, with D possibly TRBD1 on 6 matching bases. This CDR3 region has 13 residues. Trimming took off 3 bases at V and 7 bases at J, with 12 bases between the two ends. Looked up from germline, CDR1 is SGHAT and CDR2 is FQNNGV. Written as DNA, the CDR3 is TGTGCCAGCAGCTTTGGACAGCCGGTTGGCTACACCTTC. Its translation is CASSFGQPVGYTF.

The genes are TRBV7-9 and TRBJ2-5; perhaps TRBD2 as D (6 bases). The germline CDR1 and CDR2 sequences are SEHNR and FQNEAQ (reference sequence). The CDR3 has 16 amino acids. V was pared by 5 bases and J by 2 bases, with 18 bases between. CDR3 nucleotides: TGTGCCAGCAGCACTAGGGGCGGGGCAGTGCAAGAGACCCAGTACTTC. It encodes CASSTRGGAVQETQYF.

This chain connects TRBV5-6 to TRBJ1-3, with D possibly TRBD1 on 5 matching bases. Germline V gives CDR1 SGHDT, CDR2 YYEEEE. Trimming shortened V by 1 base and J by 2 bases, and 10 bases separated the two germline ends. The CDR3 length is 15 residues. Here the CDR3 reads CASSLNTGPGNTIYF. The CDR3 DNA sequence: TGTGCCAGCAGCTTGAATACAGGTCCTGGAAACACCATATATTTT.

The chain recombines TRBV24-1 with TRBJ1-1; D gene unclear. V lost 4 bases and J lost 3, with 5 bases in between. CDR1 KGHDR and CDR2 SFDVKD come from the germline V gene. CDR3 length: 12 amino acids. CDR3 coding DNA: TGTGCCACCAGTGACCCTGACACTGAAGCTTTCTTT. It specifies CATSDPDTEAFF.

The rearrangement uses TRBV7-9 and TRBJ1-2, with 9 bases matching TRBD1. This CDR3 comprises 16 residues. CDR1 and CDR2 (germline): SEHNR, FQNEAQ (reference sequence). Here the CDR3 reads CASNPGQGTTNYGYTF. CDR3 nucleotide sequence: TGTGCAAGTAACCCCGGACAGGGGACTACTAACTATGGCTACACCTTC.

Turning to this clone: The same CDR3 can be traced to other DNA sequences in this sample. This chain uses TRBV7-2 with TRBJ1-5; D is undetermined. The CDR3 contains 13 residues. Trimming took off 8 bases at V and 5 bases at J, with 13 bases between the two ends. Germline CDR1 is SGHTA and CDR2 is FQGNSA. DNA for the CDR3: TGTGCCAGCTCCGGATGGCGGGATCAGCCCCAGCATTTT. It specifies CASSGWRDQPQHF. Based on the CDR3 plus reference TRBV7-2 and TRBJ1-5, the full variable domain is GAGVSQSPSNKVTEKGKDVELRCDPISGHTALYWYRQSLGQGLEFLIYFQGNSAPDKSGLPSDRFSAERTGGSVSTLTIQRTQQEDSAVYLCASSGWRDQPQHFGDGTRLSIL.

The rearrangement links TRBV4-2 to TRBJ2-1; 15 bases are shared with TRBD2. This CDR3 is built from 17 residues. V dropped 6 bases and J dropped 2; count of bases not matched to a gene: 5. Germline V gives CDR1 LGHNA, CDR2 YNFKEQ. CDR3 DNA: TGTGCCAGCAGTGTAGGACTAGCGGGGGGGGCCTACAATGAGCAGTTCTTC. It is translated as CASSVGLAGGAYNEQFF.

V gene TRBV12-1 combines with J gene TRBJ1-1. TRBV12-1 is described as a pseudogene. The CDR3 has 14 amino acids. The CDR3 protein is CASSFVVGARGAFF. The CDR3 DNA reads as TGTGCCAGCAGCTTTGTGGTTGGGGCGCGGGGGGCTTTCTTT.

J is TRBJ2-5 and V is TRBV5-1; TRBD1 matches at 7 bases. Germline CDR1 SGHRS, CDR2 YFSETQ. The CDR3 length is 13 residues. J gave up 2 bases and V 6 bases, and 4 bases lay outside the gene matches. The CDR3 region has the DNA TGCGCCAGCAATCCAGGGGGTCAAGAGACCCAGTACTTC. Protein: CASNPGGQETQYF.

This chain connects TRBV6-5 to TRBJ2-5; TRBD2 aligns across 9 bases. CDR1 is MNHEY and CDR2 is SVGAGI in the germline V gene. This CDR3 contains 15 residues. The J segment lost 2 bases and the V segment lost 6 bases, leaving 7 bases of the junction unmatched. CDR3 amino acids: CASRVSGGQQETQYF. In DNA, the CDR3 is TGTGCCAGCAGGGTTAGCGGGGGACAACAAGAGACCCAGTACTTC.

The chain combines TRBV3-1 (or the pseudogene TRBV3-2) with TRBJ1-2; TRBD1 matches at 7 bases. This CDR3 region has 14 residues. The germline V gene encodes CDR1 LGHDT and CDR2 YNNKEL (reference sequence). Trimming removed 4 bases from V and 6 bases from J; junction bases left unmatched: 8. CDR3 coding DNA: TGTGCCAGCAGCCCCCGAGAGGGGGCACATGGCTACACCTTC. Translated, it gives CASSPREGAHGYTF.

The chain couples TRBV7-9 to TRBJ2-2; 7 positions match TRBD1. Germline CDR1 SEHNR, CDR2 FQNEAQ (reference sequence). The CDR3 spans 14 residues. With 5 bases clipped from V and 1 base from J, the junction kept 1 base outside the gene matches. CDR3 amino acids: CASSRTGNTGELFF. In nucleotides, the CDR3 is TGTGCCAGCAGCAGGACAGGGAACACCGGGGAGCTGTTTTTT.

The V call is TRBV7-2, the J call TRBJ2-3; D possibly corresponds to TRBD2 (6 bases). Deletions cut 1 base from V and 0 bases from J, with 8 bases between. The CDR3 loop spans 15 amino acids. CDR1 and CDR2 from the germline V gene are SGHTA and FQGNSA. CDR3: CASSLEGTSTDTQYF. CDR3 in DNA: TGTGCCAGCAGCTTAGAAGGGACTAGCACAGATACGCAGTATTTT.

V gene TRBV18 combines with J gene TRBJ1-4, with TRBD1 identical over 8 bases. Trimming cost V 3 bases and J 5 bases; bases outside gene matches: 5. The CDR3 consists of 15 residues. From germline, CDR1 is KGHSH and CDR2 LQKENI. DNA for the CDR3: TGTGCCAGCTCACCCTGGACAGGGTTGAATGAAAAACTGTTTTTT. As protein: CASSPWTGLNEKLFF.

This chain uses TRBV5-4 with TRBJ1-2; D is possibly TRBD1 (6 bases). Trimming pared 2 bases from V and 2 bases from J, leaving 16 bases between. The CDR3 runs 16 residues. The germline V gene encodes CDR1 SGHNT and CDR2 YYREEE (reference sequence). CDR3 protein: CASSLGGADSNYGYTF. In nucleotides, the CDR3 is TGTGCCAGCAGCTTAGGCGGTGCGGACAGCAACTATGGCTACACCTTC.

The rearrangement links TRBV5-6 to TRBJ2-1; D perhaps matches TRBD1 (5 bases). The V gene lost 0 bases and the J gene lost 9 bases, with 10 bases spanning the gap. The CDR3 is made up of 13 amino acids. Germline V gene sequence: CDR1 SGHDT, CDR2 YYEEEE. This CDR3 is CASSLARAFEQFF. CDR3 DNA: TGTGCCAGCAGCTTGGCCAGGGCTTTTGAGCAGTTCTTC.

This clone appeared a single time. J is TRBJ1-4 and V is TRBV18; TRBD1 might be the D (5 bases). Trimming cost V 6 bases and J 4 bases, with 9 bases left between them. This CDR3 comprises 13 residues. Germline assignment: CDR1 KGHSH and CDR2 LQKENI. The CDR3 reads CASSSDINEKLFF. The DNA of the CDR3 is TGTGCCAGCTCCTCGGACATTAATGAAAAACTGTTTTTT.

The V and J genes are TRBV5-1 and TRBJ1-1, with 7 bases that match TRBD1. This CDR3 contains 16 residues. V was clipped by 0 bases and J by 1 base; unmatched bases: 6. CDR1 is SGHRS, CDR2 YFSETQ, per germline. The CDR3 loop is CASSLGMGQQNTEAFF. The CDR3 nucleotides are TGCGCCAGCAGCTTGGGGATGGGACAGCAGAACACTGAAGCTTTCTTT.

CDR3 amino acids: CKKQGPNTEAFF. The CDR3 nucleotides are TGCAAGAAACAGGGGCCGAACACTGAAGCTTTCTTT. The chain joins TRBV29-1 to TRBJ1-1, with 7 bases aligning to TRBD1. The CDR3 runs to 12 residues. The germline V gene has CDR1 SQVTM and CDR2 ANQGSEA.

The chain recombines TRBV5-4 with TRBJ2-3; TRBD1 agrees at 7 bases. V was clipped by 6 bases and J by 4 bases; unmatched bases: 5. This CDR3 contains 13 residues. The germline CDR1 and CDR2 sequences are SGHNT and YYREEE (reference sequence). CDR3 region: CASTQGEADTQYF. The CDR3 region has the DNA TGTGCCAGCACCCAGGGGGAAGCAGATACGCAGTATTTT.

The chain has TRBV5-5 and TRBJ2-3; a weak D match, TRBD1 (5 bases). Trimming left V 1 base short and J 2 bases short, with 11 bases between. CDR3 length: 15 amino acids. Germline CDR1 SGHKS, CDR2 YYEKEE (reference sequence). The CDR3 sequence: CASSLSGHTTDTQYF. CDR3 nucleotide sequence: TGTGCCAGCAGCTTGAGTGGACACACCACAGATACGCAGTATTTT.

The chain couples TRBV5-1 to TRBJ2-5; D remains unclear. Germline V gives CDR1 SGHRS, CDR2 YFSETQ. CDR3 length: 12 amino acids. Trimming removed 2 bases at V and 5 bases at J, with 7 bases between. CDR3 in DNA: TGCGCCAGCAGCTTCCTCGGGGAGACCCAGTACTTC. Protein product: CASSFLGETQYF.

This chain connects TRBV28 to TRBJ1-4; 9 nucleotides align to TRBD1. Germline V gene lookup returns CDR1 MDHEN and CDR2 SYDVKM. This CDR3 region has 14 residues. The V gene end was trimmed by 6 bases and the J gene end by 7 bases; junction bases not matched to a gene: 6. CDR3 nucleotides: TGTGCCAGCAGGCGGGACAGGGTACGTGAAAAACTGTTTTTT. Encoded protein: CASRRDRVREKLFF.

This clone was observed once. V is TRBV5-1 and J is TRBJ2-5, with a tentative D call TRBD2 (6 bases). Between the trimmed V and J ends, which lost 2 bases and 4 bases, there was a span of 12 bases. Germline V gene lookup returns CDR1 SGHRS and CDR2 YFSETQ. CDR3 length: 14 residues. For the CDR3, the DNA is TGCGCCAGCAGCTTATTATACGGGGGAGAGACCCAGTACTTC. It encodes CASSLLYGGETQYF.

This rearrangement joins TRBV19 to TRBJ1-1, with 7 bases matching TRBD1. Germline V gives CDR1 LNHDA, CDR2 SQIVND (reference sequence). Unmatched junction bases numbered 13, after V lost 8 bases and J lost 4 bases. This CDR3 is 15 amino acids long. CDR3 sequence: CASGPIRGTGTEAFF. The CDR3 nucleotides read TGTGCCAGTGGGCCTATCAGGGGGACGGGCACTGAAGCTTTCTTT.

In this sample, this clone turned up a few times. The chain combines TRBV18 with TRBJ1-5; 9 bases are shared with TRBD1. V was pared by 3 bases and J by 6 bases, with 3 bases of the junction left unmatched. Germline V gene lookup returns CDR1 KGHSH and CDR2 LQKENI. This CDR3 is built from 14 residues. The CDR3 loop reads CASSPGQGGQPQHF. Here the CDR3 DNA reads TGTGCCAGCTCACCGGGACAGGGTGGTCAGCCCCAGCATTTT.

The chain is built from TRBV11-2 and TRBJ2-2, with TRBD2 as a possible D gene (6 bases). The V gene lost 5 bases and the J gene lost 5 bases, with 15 bases spanning the gap. The CDR3 is made up of 15 amino acids. Germline V gives CDR1 SGHAT, CDR2 FQNNGV. CDR3 residues: CASSVPGRGTGELFF. As DNA, the CDR3 is TGTGCCAGCAGCGTACCGGGACGGGGGACCGGGGAGCTGTTTTTT.

This clone was counted between two and nine times. The rearrangement links TRBV27 to TRBJ2-1, with 9 bases identical to TRBD1. There are 15 residues in the CDR3. Unmatched junction bases numbered 7, after V lost 6 bases and J lost 4 bases. Germline CDR1 reads MNHEY; CDR2 reads SMNVEV (reference sequence). CDR3 in amino acids: CASSRDREAYNEQFF. The CDR3 DNA sequence: TGTGCCAGCAGCCGGGACAGGGAGGCTTACAATGAGCAGTTCTTC.

The CDR3 spells CASNRAGGPAPEQFF. In DNA form, the CDR3 reads TGTGCCAGCAATCGAGCGGGGGGGCCAGCCCCTGAGCAGTTCTTC. The chain employs TRBV2 and TRBJ2-1, with TRBD2 identical over 10 bases. The V and J ends lost 7 bases and 9 bases, in that order; junction bases with no gene match: 12. CDR3 size: 15 residues. Looked up from germline, CDR1 is SNHLY and CDR2 is FYNNEI.